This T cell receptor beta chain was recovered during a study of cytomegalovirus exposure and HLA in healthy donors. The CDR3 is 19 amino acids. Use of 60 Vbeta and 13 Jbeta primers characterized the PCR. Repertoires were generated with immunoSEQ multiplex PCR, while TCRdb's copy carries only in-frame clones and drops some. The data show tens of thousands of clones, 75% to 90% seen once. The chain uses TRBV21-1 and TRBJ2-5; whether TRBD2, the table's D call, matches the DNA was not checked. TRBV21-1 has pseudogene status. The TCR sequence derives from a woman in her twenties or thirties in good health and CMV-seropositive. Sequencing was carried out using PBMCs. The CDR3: CASSKAPGLAGHNQETQYF. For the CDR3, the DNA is TGTGCCAGCAGCAAAGCCCCGGGACTAGCGGGCCATAACCAAGAGACCCAGTACTTC.